This TCR beta chain is drawn from a study of shared clonotypes between healthy human individuals. The CDR3 totals 16 residues. The germline V gene encodes CDR1 SGHNT and CDR2 YENEEA. Trimming shortened V by 5 bases and J by 6 bases, and 19 bases separated the two germline ends. Repertoires were generated with immunoSEQ multiplex PCR, while TCRdb's copy carries only in-frame clones and drops some. The sample gives 850,000 to 1,200,000 clones, roughly 80% of which show up once; roughly 1.4% is in the top ten. Material: memory CD4+ T cells sorted from blood. As for subset: CD45RA-negative fraction. The gene calls are TRBV11-3 and TRBJ2-2, with D perhaps assigned TRBD1 or TRBD2 (7 bases each). The TCR comes from a young man in good health. The CDR3, as DNA: TGTGCCAGCAGCCCGGAGCGACCAGGGGGGGCCGGGGAGCTGTTTTTT. This translates into CASSPERPGGAGELFF.